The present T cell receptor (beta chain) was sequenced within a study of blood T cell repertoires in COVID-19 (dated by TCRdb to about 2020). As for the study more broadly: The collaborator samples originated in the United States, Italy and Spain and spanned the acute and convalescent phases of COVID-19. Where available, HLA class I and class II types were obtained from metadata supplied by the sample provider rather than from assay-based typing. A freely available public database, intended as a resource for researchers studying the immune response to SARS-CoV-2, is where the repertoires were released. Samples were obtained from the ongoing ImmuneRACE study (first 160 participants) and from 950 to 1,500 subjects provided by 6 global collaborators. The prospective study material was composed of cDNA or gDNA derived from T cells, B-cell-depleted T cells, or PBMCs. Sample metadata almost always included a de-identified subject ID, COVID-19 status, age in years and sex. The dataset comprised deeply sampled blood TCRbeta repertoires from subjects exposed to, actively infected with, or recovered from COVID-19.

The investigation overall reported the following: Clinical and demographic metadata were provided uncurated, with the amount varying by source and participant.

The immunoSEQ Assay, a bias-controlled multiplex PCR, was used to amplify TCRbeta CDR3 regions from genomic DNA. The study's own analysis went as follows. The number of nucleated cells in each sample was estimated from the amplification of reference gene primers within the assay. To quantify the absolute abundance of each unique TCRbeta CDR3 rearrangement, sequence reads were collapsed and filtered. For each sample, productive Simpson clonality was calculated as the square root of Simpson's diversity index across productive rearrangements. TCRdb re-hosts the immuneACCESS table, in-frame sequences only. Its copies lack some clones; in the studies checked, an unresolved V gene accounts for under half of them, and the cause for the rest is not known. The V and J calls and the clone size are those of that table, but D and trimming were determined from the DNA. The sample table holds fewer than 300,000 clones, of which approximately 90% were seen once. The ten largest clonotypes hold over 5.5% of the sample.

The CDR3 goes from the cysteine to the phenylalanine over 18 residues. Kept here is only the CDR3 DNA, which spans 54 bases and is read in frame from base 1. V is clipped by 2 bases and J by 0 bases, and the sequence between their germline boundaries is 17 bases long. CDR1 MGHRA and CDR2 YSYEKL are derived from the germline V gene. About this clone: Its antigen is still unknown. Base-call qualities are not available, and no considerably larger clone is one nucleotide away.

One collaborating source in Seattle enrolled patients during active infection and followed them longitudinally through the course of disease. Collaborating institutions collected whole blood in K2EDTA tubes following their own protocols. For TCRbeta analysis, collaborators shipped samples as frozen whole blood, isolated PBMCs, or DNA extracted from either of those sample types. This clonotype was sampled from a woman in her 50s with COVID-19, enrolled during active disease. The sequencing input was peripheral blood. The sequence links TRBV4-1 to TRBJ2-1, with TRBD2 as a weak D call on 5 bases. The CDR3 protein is CASSQIFWRAGSYNEQFF. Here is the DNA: TGCGCCAGCAGCCAAATCTTCTGGCGGGCCGGCTCCTACAATGAGCAGTTCTTC.